This TCR beta chain was recovered during a study of T-cell reconstitution after alpha-beta-depleted transplantation in children. Findings and caveats of the study: The study reportedly traced alpha-beta T cells about two months after transplant to several hundred expanded graft clones. After one year, T-cell counts and TCRbeta diversity mostly came from new T cells.

To note about this clonotype: The antigen is not known.

The V and J ends lost 3 bases and 1 base respectively, with 22 bases between them. Germline-derived CDR1 and CDR2 are SQVTM and ANQGSEA. This CDR3 is 18 amino acids long. Unique molecular identifiers were used to barcode this TCRbeta library. Using its own MiXCR run on the PCR reads, TCRdb lists one record per CDR3 protein. This sample carries about 240,000 distinct CDR3 sequences, under 30% of them seen once, and the ten largest clones take approximately 2.5%. The gene calls are TRBV29-1 and TRBJ2-4; maybe TRBD1 (7 bases). The sequence came from a girl between 2 and 10 years old with Fanconi anemia, due to receive a stem cell transplant. Sequencing used PBMCs, obtained before TCRalphabeta/CD19-depleted stem cell transplant. The CDR3 loop is CSVERVVEGAWAKNIQYF. Written as DNA, the CDR3 is TGCAGCGTTGAGCGGGTGGTGGAGGGGGCATGGGCCAAAAACATTCAGTACTTC.